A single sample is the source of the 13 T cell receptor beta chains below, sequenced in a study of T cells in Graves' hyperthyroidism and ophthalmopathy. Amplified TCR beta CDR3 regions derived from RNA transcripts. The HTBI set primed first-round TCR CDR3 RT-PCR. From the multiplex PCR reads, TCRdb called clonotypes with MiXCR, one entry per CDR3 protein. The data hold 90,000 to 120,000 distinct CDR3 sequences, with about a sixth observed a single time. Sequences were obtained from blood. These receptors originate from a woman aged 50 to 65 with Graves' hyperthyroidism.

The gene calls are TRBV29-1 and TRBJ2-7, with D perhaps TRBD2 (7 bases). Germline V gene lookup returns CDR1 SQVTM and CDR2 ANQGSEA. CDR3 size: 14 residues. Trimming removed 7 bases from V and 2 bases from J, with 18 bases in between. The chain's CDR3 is CSAWEGGGPYEQYF. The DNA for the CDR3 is TGCAGCGCCTGGGAGGGGGGGGGGCCCTACGAGCAGTACTTC.

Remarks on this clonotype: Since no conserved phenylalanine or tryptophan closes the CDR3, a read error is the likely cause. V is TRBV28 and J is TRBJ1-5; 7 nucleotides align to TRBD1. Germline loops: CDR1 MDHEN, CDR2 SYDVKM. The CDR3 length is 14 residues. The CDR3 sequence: CASRGTTSNQPQHI. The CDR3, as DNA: TGTGCTAGCAGGGGGACAACTAGCAATCAGCCCCAGCATATT.

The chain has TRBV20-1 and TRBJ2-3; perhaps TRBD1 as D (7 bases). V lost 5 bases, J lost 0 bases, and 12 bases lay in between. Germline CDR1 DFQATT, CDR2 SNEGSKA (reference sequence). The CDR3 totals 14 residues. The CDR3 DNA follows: TGCAGTGCTCCAGGGGGGTTCAGCACAGATACGCAGTATTTT. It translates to CSAPGGFSTDTQYF.

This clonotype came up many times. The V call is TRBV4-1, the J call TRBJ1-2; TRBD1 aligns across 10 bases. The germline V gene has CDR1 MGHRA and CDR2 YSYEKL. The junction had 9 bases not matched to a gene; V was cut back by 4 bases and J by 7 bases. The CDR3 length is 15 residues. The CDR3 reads CASSPLGQGLLGYTF. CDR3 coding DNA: TGCGCCAGCAGCCCACTGGGACAGGGGTTGCTTGGCTACACCTTC.

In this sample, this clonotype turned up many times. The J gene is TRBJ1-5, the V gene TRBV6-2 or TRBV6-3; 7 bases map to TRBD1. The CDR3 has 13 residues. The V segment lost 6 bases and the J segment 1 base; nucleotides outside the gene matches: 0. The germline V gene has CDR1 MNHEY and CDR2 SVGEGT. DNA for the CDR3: TGTGCCAGCAGGGACAGGAGCAATCAGCCCCAGCATTTT. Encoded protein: CASRDRSNQPQHF.

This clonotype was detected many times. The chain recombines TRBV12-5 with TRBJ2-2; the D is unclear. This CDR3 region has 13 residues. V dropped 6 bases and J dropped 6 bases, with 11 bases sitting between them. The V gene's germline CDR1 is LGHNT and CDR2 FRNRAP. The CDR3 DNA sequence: TGTGCTAGTGGCCACGACACACCCGGGGAGCTGTTTTTT. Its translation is CASGHDTPGELFF.

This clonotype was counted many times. In DNA form, the CDR3 reads TGTGCCAGCAGCTTGGAACTAGCGCTGGGCTACGAGCAGTACTTC. Residues: CASSLELALGYEQYF. This chain joins TRBV7-8 and TRBJ2-7, with 7 bases fitting TRBD2. The V gene end was trimmed by 3 bases and the J gene end by 3 bases; junction bases not matched to a gene: 8. This CDR3 is built from 15 residues. Germline lookup yields CDR1 SGHVS and CDR2 FQNEAQ.

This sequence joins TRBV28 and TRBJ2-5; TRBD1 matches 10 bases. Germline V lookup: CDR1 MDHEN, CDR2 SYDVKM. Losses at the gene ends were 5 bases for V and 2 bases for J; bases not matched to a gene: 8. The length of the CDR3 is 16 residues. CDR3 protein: CASSGWRTGGQETQYF. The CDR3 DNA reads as TGTGCCAGCAGTGGGTGGAGGACAGGGGGGCAAGAGACCCAGTACTTC.

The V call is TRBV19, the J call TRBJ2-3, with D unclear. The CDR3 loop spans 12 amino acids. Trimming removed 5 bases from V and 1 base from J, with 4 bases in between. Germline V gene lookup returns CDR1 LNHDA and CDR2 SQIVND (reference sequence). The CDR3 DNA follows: TGTGCCAGTAGTTGGGGCACAGATACGCAGTATTTT. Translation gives CASSWGTDTQYF.

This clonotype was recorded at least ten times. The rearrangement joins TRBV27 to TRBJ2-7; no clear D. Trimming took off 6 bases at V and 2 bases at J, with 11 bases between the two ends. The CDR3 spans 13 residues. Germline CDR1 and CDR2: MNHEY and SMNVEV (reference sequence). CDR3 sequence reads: CASSPEPTYEQYF. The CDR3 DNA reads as TGTGCCAGCAGCCCGGAACCCACCTACGAGCAGTACTTC.

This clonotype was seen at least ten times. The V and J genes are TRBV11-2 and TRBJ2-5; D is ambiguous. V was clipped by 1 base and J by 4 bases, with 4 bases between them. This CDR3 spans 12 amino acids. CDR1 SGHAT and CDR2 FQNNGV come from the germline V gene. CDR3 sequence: CASSLGPETQYF. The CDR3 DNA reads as TGTGCCAGCAGCTTAGGTCCAGAGACCCAGTACTTC. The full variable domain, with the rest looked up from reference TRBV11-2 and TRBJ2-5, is EAGVAQSPRYKIIEKRQSVAFWCNPISGHATLYWYQQILGQGPKLLIQFQNNGVVDDSQLPKDRFSAERLKGVDSTLKIQPAKLEDSAVYLCASSLGPETQYFGPGTRLLVL.

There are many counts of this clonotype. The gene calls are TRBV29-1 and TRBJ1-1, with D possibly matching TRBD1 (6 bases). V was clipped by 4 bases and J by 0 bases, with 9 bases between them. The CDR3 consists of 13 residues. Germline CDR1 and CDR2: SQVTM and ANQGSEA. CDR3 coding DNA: TGCAGCGTTGTTGGACAGCTGAACACTGAAGCTTTCTTT. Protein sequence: CSVVGQLNTEAFF.

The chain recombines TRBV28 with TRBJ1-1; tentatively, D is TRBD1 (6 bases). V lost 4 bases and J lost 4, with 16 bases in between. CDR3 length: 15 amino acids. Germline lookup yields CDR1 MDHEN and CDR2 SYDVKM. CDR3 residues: CASSSLSQGGTEAFF. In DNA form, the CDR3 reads TGTGCCAGCAGTTCTCTGTCACAGGGAGGCACTGAAGCTTTCTTT.